Each of the 23 T cell receptor beta chains below was sequenced from the same sample in a study of shared clonotypes between healthy human individuals. The protocol was immunoSEQ multiplex PCR, while the TCRdb copy is restricted to in-frame clones and leaves out a portion. The repertoire holds under 350,000 clones, with roughly 91% as singletons. The sequencing input was memory CD8+ T cells sorted from blood. The subset: CD45RO+ cells pooled with CCR7-negative TemRA cells. The receptors here all came from a man aged 18-30 years in good health.

The chain links TRBV4-1 to TRBJ2-3; D might be TRBD2 (6 bases). V dropped 7 bases and J dropped 1 base, with 12 bases sitting between them. Germline CDR1 reads MGHRA; CDR2 reads YSYEKL. CDR3 length: 14 amino acids. This CDR3 is CASNGDSRTDTQYF. CDR3 coding DNA: TGCGCCAGCAATGGGGACTCTCGCACAGATACGCAGTATTTT.

This chain joins TRBV6-6 and TRBJ1-5, with D possibly matching TRBD1 (5 bases). This CDR3 region has 14 residues. V was cut by 5 bases and J by 6 bases, with 14 bases left in between. Germline CDR1 MNHNY, CDR2 SVGAGI (reference sequence). Here the CDR3 DNA reads TGTGCCAGCAGTCCCGTGGGGGGGAGTCAGCCCCAGCATTTT. Amino acid sequence: CASSPVGGSQPQHF.

The CDR3 region is CASSVSGDAYEQYF. The CDR3 DNA is TGTGCCAGCAGCGTATCCGGGGATGCCTACGAGCAGTACTTC. This rearrangement joins TRBV9 to TRBJ2-7; D is perhaps TRBD2 (5 bases). Trimming shortened V by 1 base and J by 2 bases, and 10 bases separated the two germline ends. CDR1 is SGDLS, CDR2 YYNGEE, per germline. CDR3 size: 14 residues.

The gene calls are TRBV4-1 and TRBJ2-5, with 11 bases fitting TRBD2. CDR1 MGHRA and CDR2 YSYEKL come from the germline V gene. Trimming cost V 1 base and J 1 base; bases outside gene matches: 2. The CDR3 length is 16 residues. The CDR3 reads CASSQGLAGFQETQYF. The CDR3 nucleotides read TGCGCCAGCAGCCAAGGACTAGCGGGGTTCCAAGAGACCCAGTACTTC.

The chain carries TRBV5-6 and TRBJ2-7; D unresolved. Germline lookup yields CDR1 SGHDT and CDR2 YYEEEE. CDR3 size: 14 residues. The V gene lost 0 bases and the J gene lost 3 bases, with 10 bases spanning the gap. The CDR3 region is CASSLAGSNYEQYF. CDR3 sequence (DNA): TGTGCCAGCAGCTTGGCCGGCAGCAACTACGAGCAGTACTTC.

The chain is built from TRBV4-3 and TRBJ2-6; D may correspond to TRBD1 or TRBD2 (5 bases each). Looked up from germline, CDR1 is LGHNA and CDR2 is YSLEER. The CDR3 totals 16 residues. V dropped 4 bases and J dropped 4 bases, with 14 bases sitting between them. The CDR3 nucleotides are TGCGCCAGCAGCCCCCTCGACGGGGCCGGGGCCAACGTCCTGACTTTC. Translation gives CASSPLDGAGANVLTF.

Concerning this clone: The junction and the germline gene differ at one end; a read error may be behind it. The rearrangement joins TRBV6-6 to TRBJ1-1, with D uncertain. The CDR3 consists of 12 residues. CDR1 and CDR2 from the germline V gene are MNHNY and SVGAGI (reference sequence). The CDR3 nucleotides read TGTGCCAGCAGTTACCGGAGTGACGGGCATATCTTT. It codes for CASSYRSDGHIF.

The chain's CDR3 is CASSQAPYPGSSYEQYF. In DNA form, the CDR3 reads TGCGCCAGCAGCCAAGCCCCCTACCCGGGGAGCTCCTACGAGCAGTACTTC. The chain is built from TRBV4-1 and TRBJ2-7; weak D call: TRBD2 (5 bases). V lost 1 base and J lost 0, with 16 bases in between. Germline V gives CDR1 MGHRA, CDR2 YSYEKL. This CDR3 has 17 amino acids.

This clone has a handful of counts. The gene calls are TRBV6-1 and TRBJ1-1; D perhaps matches TRBD1 (5 bases). CDR1 and CDR2 from the germline V gene are MNHNS and SASEGT. Between the trimmed V and J ends, which lost 10 bases and 11 bases, there was a span of 17 bases. The CDR3 is 11 amino acids. CDR3 in DNA: TGTGCCACTGCGGTGGGGGGTGACGCTTTCTTT. Its protein product is CATAVGGDAFF.

This clone came up once. The chain recombines TRBV5-1 with TRBJ1-5; 9 bases fit TRBD1. Germline CDR1 reads SGHRS; CDR2 reads YFSETQ. The CDR3 totals 14 residues. After removal of 4 bases from V and 4 bases from J, the junction contained 3 bases not matched to a gene. Here the CDR3 reads CASSPTGGNQPQHF. The CDR3 DNA reads as TGCGCCAGCAGCCCGACAGGGGGAAATCAGCCCCAGCATTTT.

The chain links TRBV6-5 to TRBJ2-7; TRBD2 might be the D (6 bases). V shed 6 bases and J shed 7 bases, with 16 bases lying between them. The CDR3 is 13 residues long. Germline assignment: CDR1 MNHEY and CDR2 SVGAGI. The CDR3 here is CASRHASAGEQYF. The CDR3 region has the DNA TGTGCCAGCAGGCATGCTTCGGCGGGAGAGCAGTACTTC.

As regards this clone: The same CDR3 can be traced to other DNA sequences in this sample. The J gene is TRBJ2-6, the V gene TRBV27, with D perhaps assigned TRBD1 or TRBD2 (5 bases each). This CDR3 is built from 16 residues. Germline CDR1 reads MNHEY; CDR2 reads SMNVEV (reference sequence). V was trimmed by 3 bases and J by 0 bases, leaving 9 bases between them. The CDR3 reads CASSFTGTSGANVLTF. The CDR3 DNA reads as TGTGCCAGCAGTTTTACGGGGACCTCTGGGGCCAACGTCCTGACTTTC.

The J gene is TRBJ1-1, the V gene TRBV11-2; unclear D gene. V gave up 4 bases and J gave up 6 bases, with 12 bases separating them. There are 13 residues in the CDR3. From germline, CDR1 is SGHAT and CDR2 FQNNGV. CDR3 sequence (DNA): TGTGCCAGCAGCTCAGGATTGGGCCCTGAAGCTTTCTTT. Amino acid sequence: CASSSGLGPEAFF.

The chain carries TRBV29-1 and TRBJ2-7, with D unclear. The CDR3 sequence is 12 residues long. Trimming left V 3 bases short and J 1 base short, with 7 bases between. The germline V gene has CDR1 SQVTM and CDR2 ANQGSEA. CDR3 nucleotides: TGCAGCGTTGACGACGGATCCTACGAGCAGTACTTC. Translation gives CSVDDGSYEQYF.

V usage is TRBV15 and J usage is TRBJ2-7, with D possibly TRBD2 on 5 matching bases. The germline CDR1 and CDR2 sequences are LNHNV and YYDKDF (reference sequence). The CDR3 contains 13 residues. V gave up 3 bases and J gave up 1 base, with 7 bases separating them. CDR3 in amino acids: CATSSGDSYEQYF. CDR3 DNA: TGTGCCACCAGCAGCGGGGATTCCTACGAGCAGTACTTC.

The genes are TRBV4-3 and TRBJ2-1, with 10 bases that match TRBD2. Germline V lookup: CDR1 LGHNA, CDR2 YSLEER. The CDR3 contains 16 residues. After removal of 0 bases from V and 5 bases from J, the junction contained 4 bases not matched to a gene. In DNA form, the CDR3 reads TGCGCCAGCAGCCAAGAGCAAGGACTAGCGGACAATGAGCAGTTCTTC. Amino acids: CASSQEQGLADNEQFF.

The gene calls are TRBV7-9 and TRBJ2-1, with 7 bases identical to TRBD2. Trimming took 5 bases from V and 1 from J; bases not matched to a gene: 11. There are 17 residues in the CDR3. Germline lookup yields CDR1 SEHNR and CDR2 FQNEAQ (reference sequence). This CDR3 is CASSRTAAAGSYNEQFF. In DNA, the CDR3 is TGTGCCAGCAGCCGAACAGCGGCAGCGGGATCCTACAATGAGCAGTTCTTC.

This rearrangement joins TRBV2 to TRBJ1-1, with D tentatively TRBD1 (6 bases). The germline gives CDR1 SNHLY, CDR2 FYNNEI. Trimming stripped 5 bases from V and 1 base from J, with 8 bases between. CDR3 length: 13 amino acids. For the CDR3, the DNA is TGTGCCAGCAGTCAGGGGTGGAACACTGAAGCTTTCTTT. Translation: CASSQGWNTEAFF.

This rearrangement joins TRBV5-1 to TRBJ2-5, with unresolved D. CDR3 length equals 15 residues. The ends were cut back, 1 base at V and 5 bases at J, with 15 bases in the middle. CDR1 is SGHRS, CDR2 YFSETQ, per germline. CDR3 amino acids: CASSLLGPTDETQYF. CDR3 nucleotides: TGCGCCAGCAGCTTGCTGGGCCCAACCGACGAGACCCAGTACTTC. The complete variable domain, with remaining parts taken from reference TRBV5-1 and TRBJ2-5, reads KAGVTQTPRYLIKTRGQQVTLSCSPISGHRSVSWYQQTPGQGLQFLFEYFSETQRNKGNFPGRFSGRQFSNSRSEMNVSTLELGDSALYLCASSLLGPTDETQYFGPGTRLLVL.

The chain uses TRBV27 and TRBJ2-1, with TRBD2 identical over 9 bases. The CDR3 extends over 15 amino acids. Germline V gene sequence: CDR1 MNHEY, CDR2 SMNVEV (reference sequence). Unmatched junction bases numbered 5, after V lost 3 bases and J lost 5 bases. The CDR3 region is CASSLASGAHNEQFF. CDR3 nucleotide sequence: TGTGCCAGCAGTTTGGCTAGCGGGGCACACAATGAGCAGTTCTTC.

This sequence joins TRBV4-1 and TRBJ1-5, with unresolved D. CDR3 length equals 14 residues. V was cut by 0 bases and J by 5 bases, with 8 bases left in between. The germline V gene has CDR1 MGHRA and CDR2 YSYEKL. The CDR3 region has the DNA TGCGCCAGCAGCCAAGAAAGGGCGGATCAGCCCCAGCATTTT. Protein product: CASSQERADQPQHF.

The chain couples TRBV5-4 to TRBJ2-5; TRBD2 matches 8 bases. The germline V gene has CDR1 SGHNT and CDR2 YYREEE (reference sequence). Trimming removed 7 bases from V and 5 bases from J; junction bases left unmatched: 10. CDR3 length: 14 amino acids. The DNA for the CDR3 is TGTGCCAGCTTTATAGCGGGGTTGGGCGAGACCCAGTACTTC. This gives the protein CASFIAGLGETQYF.

The genes are TRBV15 and TRBJ2-3; 9 nucleotides agree with TRBD2. This CDR3 comprises 15 residues. V lost 8 bases to trimming and J lost 2 bases; unmatched junction nucleotides: 8. Germline CDR1 and CDR2: LNHNV and YYDKDF (reference sequence). CDR3 sequence reads: CATRASGAYTDTQYF. The CDR3 DNA sequence: TGTGCCACCCGGGCTAGCGGGGCCTACACAGATACGCAGTATTTT. The whole variable domain, remainder taken from reference TRBV15 and TRBJ2-3, is DAMVIQNPRYQVTQFGKPVTLSCSQTLNHNVMYWYQQKSSQAPKLLFHYYDKDFNNEADTPDNFQSRRPNTSFCFLDIRSPGLGDTAMYLCATRASGAYTDTQYFGPGTRLTVL.